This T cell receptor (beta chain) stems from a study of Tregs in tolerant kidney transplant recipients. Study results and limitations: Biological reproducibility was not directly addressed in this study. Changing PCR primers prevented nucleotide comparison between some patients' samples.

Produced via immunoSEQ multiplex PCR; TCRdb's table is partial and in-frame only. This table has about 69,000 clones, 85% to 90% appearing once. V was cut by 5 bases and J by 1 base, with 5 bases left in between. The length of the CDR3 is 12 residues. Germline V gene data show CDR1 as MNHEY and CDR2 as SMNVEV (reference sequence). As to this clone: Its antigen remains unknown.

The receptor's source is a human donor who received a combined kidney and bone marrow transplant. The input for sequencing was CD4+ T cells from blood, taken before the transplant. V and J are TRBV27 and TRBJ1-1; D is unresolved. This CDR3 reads CASSTENTEAFF. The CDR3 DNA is TGTGCCAGCAGTACAGAGAACACTGAAGCTTTCTTT.